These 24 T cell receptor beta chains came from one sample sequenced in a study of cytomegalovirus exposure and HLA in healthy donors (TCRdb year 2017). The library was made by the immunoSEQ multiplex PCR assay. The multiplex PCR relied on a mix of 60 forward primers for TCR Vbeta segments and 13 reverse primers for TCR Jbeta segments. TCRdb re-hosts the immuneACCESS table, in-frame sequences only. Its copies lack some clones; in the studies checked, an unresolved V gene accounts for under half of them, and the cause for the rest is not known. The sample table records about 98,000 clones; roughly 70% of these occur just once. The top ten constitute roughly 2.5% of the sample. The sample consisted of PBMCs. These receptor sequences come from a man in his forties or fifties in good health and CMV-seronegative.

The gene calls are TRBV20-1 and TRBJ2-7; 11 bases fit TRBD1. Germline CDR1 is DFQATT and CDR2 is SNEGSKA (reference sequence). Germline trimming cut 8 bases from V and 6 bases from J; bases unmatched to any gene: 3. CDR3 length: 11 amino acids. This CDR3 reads CSWTGGGEQYF. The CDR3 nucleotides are TGCAGTTGGACAGGGGGCGGCGAGCAGTACTTC.

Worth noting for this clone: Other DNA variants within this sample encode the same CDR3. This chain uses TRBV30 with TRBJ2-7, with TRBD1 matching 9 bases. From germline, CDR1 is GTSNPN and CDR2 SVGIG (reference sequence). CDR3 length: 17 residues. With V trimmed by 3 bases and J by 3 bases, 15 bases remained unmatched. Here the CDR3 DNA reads TGTGCCTGGAGCGGGGGTGAACCGGGACAGGGATACTACGAGCAGTACTTC. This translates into CAWSGGEPGQGYYEQYF.

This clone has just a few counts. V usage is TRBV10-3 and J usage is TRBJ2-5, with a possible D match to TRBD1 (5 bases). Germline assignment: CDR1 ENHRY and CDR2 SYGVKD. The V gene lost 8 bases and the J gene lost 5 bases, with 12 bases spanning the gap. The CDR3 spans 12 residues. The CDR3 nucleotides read TGTGCCATCTCCTCAGGGTTGGAGACCCAGTACTTC. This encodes CAISSGLETQYF.

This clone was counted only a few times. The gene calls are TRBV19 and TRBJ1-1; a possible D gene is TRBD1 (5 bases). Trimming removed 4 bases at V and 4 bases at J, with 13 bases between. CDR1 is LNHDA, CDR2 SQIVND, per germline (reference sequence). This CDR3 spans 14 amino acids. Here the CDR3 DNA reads TGTGCCAGTAGTAGAATAGGGAGGGGCACTGAAGCTTTCTTT. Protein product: CASSRIGRGTEAFF.

This CDR3 reads CASSSSVGGSYNEQFF. CDR3 nucleotide sequence: TGCGCCAGCAGCTCGTCCGTTGGCGGGTCCTACAATGAGCAGTTCTTC. The genes are TRBV5-1 and TRBJ2-1; D might be TRBD2 (5 bases). Germline V lookup: CDR1 SGHRS, CDR2 YFSETQ. Trimming took 3 bases from V and 1 from J, leaving 14 bases between them. The CDR3 totals 16 residues.

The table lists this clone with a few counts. For the CDR3, the DNA is TGTGCCACCACCTCGACAGGGGCGGGAGATACGCAGTATTTT. It yields the protein CATTSTGAGDTQYF. The rearrangement uses TRBV15 and TRBJ2-3; TRBD1 matches 8 bases. Unmatched junction bases numbered 8, after V lost 7 bases and J lost 5 bases. Per the germline V gene, CDR1 is LNHNV and CDR2 is YYDKDF (reference sequence). The CDR3 totals 14 residues.

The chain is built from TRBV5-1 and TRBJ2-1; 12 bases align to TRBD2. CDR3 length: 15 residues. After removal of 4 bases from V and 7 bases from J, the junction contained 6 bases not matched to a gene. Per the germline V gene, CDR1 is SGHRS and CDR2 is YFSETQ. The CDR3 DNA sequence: TGCGCCAGCAGCGCTAGCGGGGGGGCATCTAATGAGCAGTTCTTC. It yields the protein CASSASGGASNEQFF. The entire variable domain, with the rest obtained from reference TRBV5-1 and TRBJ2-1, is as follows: KAGVTQTPRYLIKTRGQQVTLSCSPISGHRSVSWYQQTPGQGLQFLFEYFSETQRNKGNFPGRFSGRQFSNSRSEMNVSTLELGDSALYLCASSASGGASNEQFFGPGTRLTVL.

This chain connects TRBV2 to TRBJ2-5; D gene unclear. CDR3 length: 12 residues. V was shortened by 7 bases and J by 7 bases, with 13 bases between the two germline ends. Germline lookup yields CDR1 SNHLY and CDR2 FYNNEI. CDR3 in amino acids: CASNLPPGTQYF. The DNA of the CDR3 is TGTGCCAGCAACTTACCGCCAGGGACCCAGTACTTC. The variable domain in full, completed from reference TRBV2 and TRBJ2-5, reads EPEVTQTPSHQVTQMGQEVILRCVPISNHLYFYWYRQILGQKVEFLVSFYNNEISEKSEIFDDQFSVERPDGSNFTLKIRSTKLEDSAMYFCASNLPPGTQYFGPGTRLLVL.

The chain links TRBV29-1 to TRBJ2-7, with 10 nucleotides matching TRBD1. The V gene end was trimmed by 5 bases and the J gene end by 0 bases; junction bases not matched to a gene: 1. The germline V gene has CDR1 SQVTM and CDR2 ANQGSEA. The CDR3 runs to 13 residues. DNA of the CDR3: TGCAGCGTTTGGACAGGGGGCTCCTACGAGCAGTACTTC. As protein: CSVWTGGSYEQYF.

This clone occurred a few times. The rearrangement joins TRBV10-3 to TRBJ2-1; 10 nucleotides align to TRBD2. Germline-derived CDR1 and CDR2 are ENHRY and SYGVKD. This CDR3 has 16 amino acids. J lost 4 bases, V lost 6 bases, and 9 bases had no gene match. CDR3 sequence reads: CAIRSHSGGSYNEQFF. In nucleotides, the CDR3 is TGTGCCATCAGAAGCCATAGCGGGGGGTCTTACAATGAGCAGTTCTTC.

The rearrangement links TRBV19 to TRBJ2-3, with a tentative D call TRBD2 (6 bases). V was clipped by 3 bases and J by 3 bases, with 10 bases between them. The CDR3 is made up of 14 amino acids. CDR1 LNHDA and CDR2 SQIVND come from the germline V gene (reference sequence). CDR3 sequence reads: CASSIARGTDTQYF. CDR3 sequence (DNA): TGTGCCAGTAGTATTGCCCGGGGGACAGATACGCAGTATTTT.

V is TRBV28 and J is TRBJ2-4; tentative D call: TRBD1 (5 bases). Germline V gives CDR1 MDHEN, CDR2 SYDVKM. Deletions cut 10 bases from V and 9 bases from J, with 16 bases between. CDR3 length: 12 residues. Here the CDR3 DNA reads TGTGCCACAACGGGCAGGGTGGGCATTCAGTACTTC. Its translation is CATTGRVGIQYF.

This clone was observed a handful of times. CDR3: CASSLSGGYQPQHF. DNA of the CDR3: TGTGCCAGCAGCTTATCAGGAGGTTATCAGCCCCAGCATTTT. This chain joins TRBV7-9 and TRBJ1-5, with unresolved D. CDR1 and CDR2 from the germline V gene are SEHNR and FQNEAQ (reference sequence). V gave up 2 bases and J gave up 5 bases, with 10 bases separating them. CDR3 length: 14 residues.

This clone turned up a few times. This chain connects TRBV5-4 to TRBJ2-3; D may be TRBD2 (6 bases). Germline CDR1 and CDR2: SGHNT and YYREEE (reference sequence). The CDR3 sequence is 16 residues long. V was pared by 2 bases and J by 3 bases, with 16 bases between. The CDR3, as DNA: TGTGCCAGCAGCTTAATAGGCGGGGATGTGACAGATACGCAGTATTTT. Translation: CASSLIGGDVTDTQYF. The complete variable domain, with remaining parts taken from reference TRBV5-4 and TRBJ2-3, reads ETGVTQSPTHLIKTRGQQVTLRCSSQSGHNTVSWYQQALGQGPQFIFQYYREEENGRGNFPPRFSGLQFPNYSSELNVNALELDDSALYLCASSLIGGDVTDTQYFGPGTRLTVL.

As DNA, the CDR3 is TGTGCCAGCTCTCCGACAGACAGCCCCTACGAGCAGTACTTC. This encodes CASSPTDSPYEQYF. The rearrangement links TRBV18 to TRBJ2-7, with D possibly being TRBD1 (5 bases). CDR3 size: 14 residues. The V end lost 6 bases, the J end lost 2 bases, and 14 bases lay between the germline ends. CDR1 is KGHSH, CDR2 LQKENI, per germline.

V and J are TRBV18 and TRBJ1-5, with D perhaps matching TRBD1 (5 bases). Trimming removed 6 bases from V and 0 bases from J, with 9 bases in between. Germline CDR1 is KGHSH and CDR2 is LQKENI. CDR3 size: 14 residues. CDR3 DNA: TGTGCCAGCTCCGACAGCGATAGCAATCAGCCCCAGCATTTT. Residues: CASSDSDSNQPQHF.

CDR3 DNA: TGTGCCAGCAGCTTCGGCCGGGGGGGATCCTACGAGCAGTACTTC. This sequence encodes CASSFGRGGSYEQYF. The rearrangement uses TRBV11-2 and TRBJ2-7, with 8 bases that match TRBD2. The trim removed 3 bases at V and 1 base at J, leaving 5 bases unmatched. CDR3 length: 15 amino acids. Germline V gene data show CDR1 as SGHAT and CDR2 as FQNNGV.

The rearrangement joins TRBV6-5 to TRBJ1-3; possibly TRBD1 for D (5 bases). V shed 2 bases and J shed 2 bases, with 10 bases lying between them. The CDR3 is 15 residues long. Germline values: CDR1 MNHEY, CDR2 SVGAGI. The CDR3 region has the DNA TGTGCCAGCAGTTACGGTCAGGGTCCTGGAAACACCATATATTTT. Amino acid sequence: CASSYGQGPGNTIYF.

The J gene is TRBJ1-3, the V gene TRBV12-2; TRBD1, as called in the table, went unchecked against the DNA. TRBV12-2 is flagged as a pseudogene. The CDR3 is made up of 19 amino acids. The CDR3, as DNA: TGTGCAAGTCGCTCGGAGGCAGGGGGCCATCAATGCTCTGGAAACACCATATATTTT. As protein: CASRSEAGGHQCSGNTIYF.

CDR3 in amino acids: CASSSQGAGETQYF. CDR3 nucleotides: TGTGCCAGCAGCTCACAGGGGGCGGGGGAGACCCAGTACTTC. The genes are TRBV5-4 and TRBJ2-5; TRBD1 matches 9 bases. Germline CDR1 is SGHNT and CDR2 is YYREEE (reference sequence). V lost 3 bases to trimming and J lost 5 bases; unmatched junction nucleotides: 5. This CDR3 comprises 14 residues. Complete variable domain (other parts from reference TRBV5-4 and TRBJ2-5): ETGVTQSPTHLIKTRGQQVTLRCSSQSGHNTVSWYQQALGQGPQFIFQYYREEENGRGNFPPRFSGLQFPNYSSELNVNALELDDSALYLCASSSQGAGETQYFGPGTRLLVL.

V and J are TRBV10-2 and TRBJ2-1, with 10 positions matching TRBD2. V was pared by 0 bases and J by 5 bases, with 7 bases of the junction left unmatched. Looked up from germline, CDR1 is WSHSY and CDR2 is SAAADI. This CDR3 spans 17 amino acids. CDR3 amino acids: CASSESTLAGADNEQFF. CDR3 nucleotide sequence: TGCGCCAGCAGTGAGTCCACGCTAGCGGGGGCCGACAATGAGCAGTTCTTC.

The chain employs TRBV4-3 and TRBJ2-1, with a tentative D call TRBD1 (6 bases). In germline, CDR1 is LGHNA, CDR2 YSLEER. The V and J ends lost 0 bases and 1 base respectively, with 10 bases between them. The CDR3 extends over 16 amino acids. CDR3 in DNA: TGCGCCAGCAGCCAAGAGTTACAGGGTTCCTACAATGAGCAGTTCTTC. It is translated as CASSQELQGSYNEQFF.

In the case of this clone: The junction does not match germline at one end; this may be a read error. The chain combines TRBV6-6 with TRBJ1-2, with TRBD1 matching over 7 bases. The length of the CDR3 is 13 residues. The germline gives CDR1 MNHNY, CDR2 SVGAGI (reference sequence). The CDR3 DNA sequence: TGTGCCAGCAGGGGACAGCCTAATTATGGCTACACCTTC. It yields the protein CASRGQPNYGYTF.

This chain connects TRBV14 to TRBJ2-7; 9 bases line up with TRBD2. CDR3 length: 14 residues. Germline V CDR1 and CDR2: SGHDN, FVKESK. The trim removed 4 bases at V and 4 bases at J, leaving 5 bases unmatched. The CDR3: CASSPQAGGYEQYF. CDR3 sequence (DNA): TGTGCCAGCAGCCCCCAGGCGGGGGGGTACGAGCAGTACTTC.